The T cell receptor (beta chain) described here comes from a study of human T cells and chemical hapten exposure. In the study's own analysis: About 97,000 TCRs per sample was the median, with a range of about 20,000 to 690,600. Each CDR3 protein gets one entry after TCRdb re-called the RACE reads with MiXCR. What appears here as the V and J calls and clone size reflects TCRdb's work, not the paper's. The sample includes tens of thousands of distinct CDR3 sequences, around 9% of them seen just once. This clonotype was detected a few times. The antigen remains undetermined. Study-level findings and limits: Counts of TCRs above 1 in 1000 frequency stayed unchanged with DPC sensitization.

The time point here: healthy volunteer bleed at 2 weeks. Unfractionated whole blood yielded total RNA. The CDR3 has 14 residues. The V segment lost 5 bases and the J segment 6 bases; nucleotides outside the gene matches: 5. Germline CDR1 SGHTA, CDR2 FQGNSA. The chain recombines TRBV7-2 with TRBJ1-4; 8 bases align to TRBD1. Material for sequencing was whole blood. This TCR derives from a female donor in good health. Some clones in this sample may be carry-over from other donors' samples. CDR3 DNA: TGTGCCAGCAGCCAAGACAGGGGAGATGAAAAACTGTTTTTT. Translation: CASSQDRGDEKLFF.